What follows are 17 T cell receptor beta chains derived from one specimen sequenced in a study of cytomegalovirus exposure and HLA in healthy donors. The PCR ran on 60 Vbeta and 13 Jbeta primers. Some clones are missing from TCRdb's copy, which holds only in-frame ones; the method was immunoSEQ multiplex PCR. The table lists around 61,000 clones, about 80% of them singletons. The specimen was PBMCs. The receptors were gathered from a man aged 40-49 years in good health and CMV-seronegative.

The chain links TRBV4-1 to TRBJ1-1; D perhaps matches TRBD1 (5 bases). Germline CDR1 and CDR2: MGHRA and YSYEKL. CDR3 size: 16 residues. V lost 1 base, J lost 4 bases, and 16 bases lay in between. Here the CDR3 DNA reads TGCGCCAGCAGCCAAGGGCTGTCGGGGGTATCCACTGAAGCTTTCTTT. Translated, it gives CASSQGLSGVSTEAFF.

V is TRBV11-3 and J is TRBJ2-7, with D maybe TRBD1 (5 bases). Trimming left V 7 bases short and J 2 bases short, with 15 bases between. Germline CDR1 is SGHNT and CDR2 is YENEEA. The CDR3 is made up of 14 amino acids. CDR3 loop: CASTQTAGPYEQYF. Here the CDR3 DNA reads TGTGCCAGCACCCAAACTGCAGGGCCCTACGAGCAGTACTTC.

The chain couples TRBV5-6 to TRBJ1-1; D ambiguous. The CDR3 totals 14 residues. Between the trimmed V and J ends, which lost 0 bases and 0 bases, there was a span of 6 bases. Germline V lookup: CDR1 SGHDT, CDR2 YYEEEE. CDR3 sequence (DNA): TGTGCCAGCAGCTTGGGACTGATGAACACTGAAGCTTTCTTT. This translates into CASSLGLMNTEAFF.

The rearrangement joins TRBV9 to TRBJ1-3, with a tentative D call TRBD1 (6 bases). The germline V gene has CDR1 SGDLS and CDR2 YYNGEE. The ends were cut back, 6 bases at V and 0 bases at J, with 10 bases in the middle. This CDR3 comprises 14 residues. Here the CDR3 reads CASTQGNSGNTIYF. The DNA for the CDR3 is TGTGCCAGCACCCAGGGGAACTCTGGAAACACCATATATTTT.

The CDR3 bases are TGTGCCAGCAGTGAAAGGCGGGTTGGCACTGAAGCTTTCTTT. Amino acid sequence: CASSERRVGTEAFF. The rearrangement links TRBV2 to TRBJ1-1; D remains ambiguous. Germline V gives CDR1 SNHLY, CDR2 FYNNEI. There are 14 residues in the CDR3. V lost 2 bases and J lost 4, with 11 bases in between. Full variable domain (remainder filled in from reference TRBV2 and TRBJ1-1): EPEVTQTPSHQVTQMGQEVILRCVPISNHLYFYWYRQILGQKVEFLVSFYNNEISEKSEIFDDQFSVERPDGSNFTLKIRSTKLEDSAMYFCASSERRVGTEAFFGQGTRLTVV.

The gene calls are TRBV6-4 and TRBJ2-1; 7 nucleotides align to TRBD1. The length of the CDR3 is 16 residues. J gave up 5 bases and V 2 bases, and 9 bases lay outside the gene matches. Germline V CDR1 and CDR2: MRHNA, SNTAGT. The DNA for the CDR3 is TGTGCCAGCAGTGACGTGAAGGGGGCGATGGACAATGAGCAGTTCTTC. Protein: CASSDVKGAMDNEQFF.

Here the CDR3 DNA reads TGTGCCAGCAGTTACCTGACTAGCGATTCACCCCTCCACTTT. Amino acid sequence: CASSYLTSDSPLHF. The chain has TRBV6-5 and TRBJ1-6; D remains unclear. The CDR3 spans 14 residues. Trimming took 2 bases from V and 8 from J, leaving 10 bases between them. In germline, CDR1 is MNHEY, CDR2 SVGAGI.

The chain uses TRBV21-1 and TRBJ2-7; TRBD1 was called by the table and not checked on the DNA. TRBV21-1 is a pseudogene segment. This CDR3 comprises 14 residues. The CDR3 sequence is CASNHEGALDEQYV. In DNA form, the CDR3 reads TGTGCCAGCAATCATGAGGGGGCCCTCGACGAGCAGTACGTC.

CDR3 coding DNA: TGTGCCTGGAGTCTGGGACTGACGAACACTGAAGCTTTCTTT. This codes for CAWSLGLTNTEAFF. V usage is TRBV30 and J usage is TRBJ1-1; D is perhaps TRBD1 (5 bases). CDR1 GTSNPN and CDR2 SVGIG come from the germline V gene (reference sequence). The V and J ends lost 2 bases and 1 base respectively, with 11 bases between them. The CDR3 consists of 14 residues.

This clone has just one count. The V gene is TRBV27, the J gene TRBJ2-2; 7 bases are shared with TRBD2. This CDR3 region has 15 residues. The germline gives CDR1 MNHEY, CDR2 SMNVEV (reference sequence). The J segment lost 0 bases and the V segment lost 2 bases, leaving 0 bases of the junction unmatched. The CDR3 DNA sequence: TGTGCCAGCAGTTTAACTAGCGCGAACACCGGGGAGCTGTTTTTT. It encodes CASSLTSANTGELFF.

The rearrangement links TRBV5-6 to TRBJ2-1; 9 bases match TRBD1. Germline CDR1 is SGHDT and CDR2 is YYEEEE. Unmatched junction bases numbered 8, after V lost 4 bases and J lost 6 bases. The CDR3 is 15 amino acids. The DNA for the CDR3 is TGTGCCAGCAGCCACCGGGACAGGGTTAGCAATGAGCAGTTCTTC. Its protein product is CASSHRDRVSNEQFF.

This clone was recorded only once. The V and J genes are TRBV6-1 and TRBJ2-7, with unresolved D. The CDR3 consists of 13 residues. The V and J ends lost 4 bases and 2 bases respectively, with 9 bases between them. Germline CDR1 MNHNS, CDR2 SASEGT. The CDR3 here is CASSAASPYEQYV. The CDR3 bases are TGTGCCAGCAGTGCGGCTAGTCCCTACGAGCAGTACGTC.

This clone appeared a single time. J is TRBJ1-3 and V is TRBV14, with D unclear. V lost 7 bases and J 4 bases, leaving 5 bases between the germline ends. CDR1 and CDR2 (germline): SGHDN, FVKESK. The CDR3 sequence is 11 residues long. This CDR3 reads CASNSGNTIYF. CDR3 nucleotides: TGTGCCAGCAACTCGGGAAACACCATATATTTT.

This clone was counted between two and nine times. The chain links TRBV6-1 to TRBJ1-2; D uncertain. Germline values: CDR1 MNHNS, CDR2 SASEGT. The CDR3 consists of 15 residues. V lost 7 bases and J lost 6, with 21 bases in between. CDR3 amino acids: CASTENKGGWDGYTF. CDR3 bases: TGTGCCAGCACCGAAAACAAGGGAGGTTGGGATGGCTACACCTTC.

This chain joins TRBV7-2 and TRBJ2-3; 7 bases align to TRBD2. This CDR3 has 18 amino acids. Looked up from germline, CDR1 is SGHTA and CDR2 is FQGNSA. V shed 1 base, J shed 2 bases, and the junction held 12 bases outside the gene matches. DNA of the CDR3: TGTGCCAGCAGCTTAGGGAGCTCTCGCGGGGGTCCCACAGATACGCAGTATTTT. Translation gives CASSLGSSRGGPTDTQYF.

This clone turned up a few times. The chain is built from TRBV5-4 and TRBJ2-2; 11 bases align to TRBD1. Per germline, CDR1 SGHNT and CDR2 YYREEE (reference sequence). Trimming took 1 base from V and 4 from J; bases not matched to a gene: 6. This CDR3 spans 17 amino acids. In DNA, the CDR3 is TGTGCCAGCAGCTTGTCCGTGGACAGGGGGCTCACCGGGGAGCTGTTTTTT. It specifies CASSLSVDRGLTGELFF. Supplemented by reference TRBV5-4 and TRBJ2-2, the full variable domain reads ETGVTQSPTHLIKTRGQQVTLRCSSQSGHNTVSWYQQALGQGPQFIFQYYREEENGRGNFPPRFSGLQFPNYSSELNVNALELDDSALYLCASSLSVDRGLTGELFFGEGSRLTVL.

The genes are TRBV7-8 and TRBJ2-7, with D uncertain. Germline values: CDR1 SGHVS, CDR2 FQNEAQ. The CDR3 is 18 amino acids. Trimming shortened V by 3 bases and J by 0 bases, and 21 bases separated the two germline ends. Here the CDR3 reads CASSFGSKVDGDSYEQYV. The DNA of the CDR3 is TGTGCCAGCAGCTTTGGATCGAAGGTCGACGGAGACTCCTACGAGCAGTACGTC.